This T cell receptor beta chain was recovered during a study of T cells in Graves' hyperthyroidism and ophthalmopathy. Study conclusions and caveats: Most expanded thyroid clonotypes above 0.001 recurred in blood.

Per germline, CDR1 SGHRS and CDR2 YFSETQ. The CDR3 length is 15 residues. V was clipped by 1 base and J by 5 bases; unmatched bases: 7. A word on this clonotype: Its antigen remains unknown.

Diagnoses rested on clinical symptoms, serum thyroxine and TRAb, thyroid ultrasound and orbital computed tomography. RNA transcripts yielded amplified TCR beta CDR3 regions. HTBI primers were the set used in a first-round RT-PCR of the TCR CDR3. Via MiXCR, TCRdb re-called the multiplex PCR reads, giving one row per CDR3 protein. The table shows hundreds of thousands of distinct CDR3 sequences, with under 15% occurring only once. The sequenced sample was blood. The chain joins TRBV5-1 to TRBJ2-3; 7 bases are a match to TRBD2. The TCR was taken from a man aged 18-30 years with Graves' ophthalmopathy. The CDR3 sequence is CASSLLPGGQDTQYF. The CDR3 DNA reads as TGCGCCAGCAGCTTGCTCCCGGGAGGTCAAGATACGCAGTATTTT. Supplemented by reference TRBV5-1 and TRBJ2-3, the full variable domain reads KAGVTQTPRYLIKTRGQQVTLSCSPISGHRSVSWYQQTPGQGLQFLFEYFSETQRNKGNFPGRFSGRQFSNSRSEMNVSTLELGDSALYLCASSLLPGGQDTQYFGPGTRLTVL.